This T cell receptor beta chain appears in the sequencing data of a study of T cells in Graves' hyperthyroidism and ophthalmopathy. Study-level points and caveats: Most thyroid-expanded clonotypes above 0.001 were also found in blood.

RNA transcripts yielded amplified TCR beta CDR3 regions. Researchers ran a first-round RT-PCR on the TCR CDR3 using the HTBI primer set. TCRdb redid the calling of the multiplex PCR reads with MiXCR, one entry per CDR3 protein. Of some 400,000 distinct CDR3 sequences in the sample, approximately 15% were seen once. The sample holds a few counts of this clonotype. Its specificity is unknown. Germline CDR1 reads SGHAT; CDR2 reads FQNNGV. The CDR3 totals 13 residues. Trimming shortened V by 2 bases and J by 14 bases, and 15 bases separated the two germline ends. The chain recombines TRBV11-2 with TRBJ2-2, with a possible D match to TRBD2 (5 bases). Sequencing was carried out using blood. The source is a man under 40 with Graves' hyperthyroidism that later progressed to Graves' ophthalmopathy. CDR3 loop: CASSLRTDHRLFF. As DNA, the CDR3 is TGTGCCAGCAGCTTACGGACTGACCACCGACTGTTTTTT.